The 30 T cell receptor beta chains in this list originate from one sample, sequenced in a study of blood T cell repertoires in COVID-19. Method: immunoSEQ multiplex PCR; TCRdb's copy keeps in-frame clones and lacks some. The sample shows around 250,000 clones, 88% of them seen only once. Sequencing was performed on PBMCs or T cells enriched from blood (not recorded which). The origin of the receptors is a woman between 40 and 55 years old who had been exposed to COVID-19.

J is TRBJ2-5 and V is TRBV7-5; the D call of TRBD2 is as the table states it, not checked on the DNA. TRBV7-5 is shown as a pseudogene. CDR3 size: 15 residues. CDR3 protein: CVRSFDRGLKETQYF. The CDR3 nucleotides read TGTGTCAGAAGCTTTGATAGAGGTCTTAAAGAGACCCAGTACTTC.

The V gene is TRBV19, the J gene TRBJ2-3; tentative D call: TRBD2 (5 bases). Germline CDR1 is LNHDA and CDR2 is SQIVND (reference sequence). V lost 3 bases to trimming and J lost 0 bases, with 10 bases between them. This CDR3 has 15 residues. CDR3 in amino acids: CASSMFGMSTDTQYF. DNA of the CDR3: TGTGCCAGTAGTATGTTCGGGATGAGCACAGATACGCAGTATTTT.

The CDR3 DNA follows: TGCGCCAGCAGCCAAGAATACGGGAGCTCTGGAAACACCATATATTTT. Amino acids: CASSQEYGSSGNTIYF. The chain uses TRBV4-3 and TRBJ1-3; D is unresolved. The CDR3 consists of 16 residues. The ends were cut back, 0 bases at V and 0 bases at J, with 9 bases in the middle. CDR1 is LGHNA and CDR2 is YSLEER in the germline V gene.

This sequence joins TRBV11-2 and TRBJ1-4; the D is unclear. This CDR3 has 14 residues. Trimming took 1 base from V and 1 from J, leaving 4 bases between them. The V gene's germline CDR1 is SGHAT and CDR2 FQNNGV. The CDR3 coding sequence is TGTGCCAGCAGCTTAGCCATAACTAATGAAAAACTGTTTTTT. Amino acid sequence: CASSLAITNEKLFF.

A remark on this clone: The junction departs from the called germline gene at one end, perhaps through a read error. This chain links TRBV5-1 with TRBJ1-1, with D uncertain. The germline V gene encodes CDR1 SGHRS and CDR2 YFSETQ. This CDR3 has 14 residues. The CDR3 is CASTGLSGGTEAFF. DNA of the CDR3: TGTGCCAGCACCGGACTCTCAGGAGGGACTGAAGCTTTCTTT.

The chain recombines TRBV14 with TRBJ1-1; TRBD1 matches at 7 bases. CDR3 size: 13 residues. With V trimmed by 4 bases and J by 5 bases, 4 bases remained unmatched. Germline V gene data show CDR1 as SGHDN and CDR2 as FVKESK. The CDR3 DNA reads as TGTGCCAGCAGCCGGCGACAGGGTACTGAAGCTTTCTTT. Protein product: CASSRRQGTEAFF. The whole variable domain, remainder taken from reference TRBV14 and TRBJ1-1, is EAGVTQFPSHSVIEKGQTVTLRCDPISGHDNLYWYRRVMGKEIKFLLHFVKESKQDESGMPNNRFLAERTGGTYSTLKVQPAELEDSGVYFCASSRRQGTEAFFGQGTRLTVV.

V gene TRBV19 combines with J gene TRBJ1-1; the D gene is possibly TRBD1 (6 bases). V was trimmed by 3 bases and J by 8 bases, leaving 10 bases between them. From germline, CDR1 is LNHDA and CDR2 SQIVND (reference sequence). The CDR3 contains 12 residues. The CDR3 region has the DNA TGTGCCAGTAGTATTTCGGACAGAGAAGCTTTCTTT. It specifies CASSISDREAFF.

The CDR3 loop is CASSSSGTAAYEQYF. DNA for the CDR3: TGCGCCAGCAGCTCTTCGGGGACAGCGGCCTACGAGCAGTACTTC. The chain links TRBV5-1 to TRBJ2-7; 7 bases align to TRBD1. This CDR3 spans 15 amino acids. J lost 2 bases, V lost 3 bases, and 8 bases had no gene match. Germline CDR1 and CDR2: SGHRS and YFSETQ.

Notes on this clone: Other DNA variants within this sample encode the same CDR3. This chain joins TRBV12-3 or TRBV12-4 and TRBJ1-3; D gene unclear. V was clipped by 3 bases and J by 1 base, with 4 bases between them. The CDR3 sequence is 13 residues long. The CDR3 nucleotides are TGTGCCAGCAGTTTGAGTTCTGGAAACACCATATATTTT. Encoded protein: CASSLSSGNTIYF.

This sequence joins TRBV6-4 and TRBJ1-5; D unclear. The CDR3 extends over 13 amino acids. V was pared by 5 bases and J by 7 bases, with 12 bases between. Per the germline V gene, CDR1 is MRHNA and CDR2 is SNTAGT. This CDR3 reads CASSLEARQPQHF. In DNA, the CDR3 is TGTGCCAGCAGTCTCGAGGCACGACAGCCCCAGCATTTT.

The chain uses TRBV7-2 and TRBJ2-7; possible D gene TRBD2, 6 bases. This CDR3 has 16 amino acids. Deletions cut 1 base from V and 4 bases from J, with 17 bases between. The germline V gene has CDR1 SGHTA and CDR2 FQGNSA. The CDR3 sequence is CASSLEIAASGYEQYF. For the CDR3, the DNA is TGTGCCAGCAGCTTAGAAATAGCGGCCTCGGGGTACGAGCAGTACTTC. The variable domain in full, completed from reference TRBV7-2 and TRBJ2-7, reads GAGVSQSPSNKVTEKGKDVELRCDPISGHTALYWYRQSLGQGLEFLIYFQGNSAPDKSGLPSDRFSAERTGGSVSTLTIQRTQQEDSAVYLCASSLEIAASGYEQYFGPGTRLTVT.

This clone has just one count. CDR3 DNA: TGTGCCAGCAGCCAGAGGGCCCCTCTCGTGTATGGCTACACCTTC. Translating it yields CASSQRAPLVYGYTF. The chain employs TRBV6-5 and TRBJ1-2, with no clear D. The CDR3 runs to 15 residues. V shed 6 bases and J shed 5 bases, with 19 bases lying between them. From germline, CDR1 is MNHEY and CDR2 SVGAGI.

The genes are TRBV7-9 and TRBJ1-5, with 7 bases aligning to TRBD1. J was trimmed by 4 bases and V by 0 bases; bases with no gene match: 6. The CDR3 length is 16 residues. Germline V lookup: CDR1 SEHNR, CDR2 FQNEAQ (reference sequence). The CDR3 nucleotides are TGTGCCAGCAGCTTAGCCACAGGGGTAAGGAATCAGCCCCAGCATTTT. As protein: CASSLATGVRNQPQHF.

CDR3 residues: CASSLSRGETQYF. The CDR3 coding sequence is TGCGCCAGCAGCCTGAGCAGGGGGGAGACCCAGTACTTC. The rearrangement links TRBV4-1 to TRBJ2-5; 7 positions agree with TRBD1. Germline V gene data show CDR1 as MGHRA and CDR2 as YSYEKL. Trimming cost V 4 bases and J 5 bases; bases outside gene matches: 4. The CDR3 is 13 residues long.

CDR3 sequence: CASSPWGGEKLFF. The CDR3 bases are TGTGCCAGCAGTCCATGGGGGGGTGAAAAACTGTTTTTT. The chain uses TRBV27 and TRBJ1-4; a possible D gene is TRBD1 (5 bases). Germline CDR1 MNHEY, CDR2 SMNVEV (reference sequence). This CDR3 comprises 13 residues. V was cut by 5 bases and J by 7 bases, with 11 bases left in between.

The chain combines TRBV6-4 with TRBJ1-3, with 7 bases that match TRBD1. Germline CDR1 reads MRHNA; CDR2 reads SNTAGT. This CDR3 has 17 amino acids. With V trimmed by 4 bases and J by 0 bases, 9 bases remained unmatched. CDR3 nucleotide sequence: TGTGCCAGCAGTGGAAGACAGGGAGATCACTCTGGAAACACCATATATTTT. It codes for CASSGRQGDHSGNTIYF.

J is TRBJ1-3 and V is TRBV7-2, with D unclear. This CDR3 region has 16 residues. V lost 2 bases, J lost 1 base, and 12 bases lay in between. From germline, CDR1 is SGHTA and CDR2 FQGNSA. The CDR3 DNA sequence: TGTGCCAGCAGCTTACGAAAGCCACCTTCTGGAAACACCATATATTTT. It specifies CASSLRKPPSGNTIYF.

This chain joins TRBV6-4 and TRBJ2-7; D might be TRBD1 (6 bases). The CDR3 consists of 13 residues. V dropped 4 bases and J dropped 1 base, with 8 bases sitting between them. CDR1 MRHNA and CDR2 SNTAGT come from the germline V gene. The CDR3 is CASSAGESYEQYF. The DNA for the CDR3 is TGTGCCAGCAGTGCAGGGGAATCCTACGAGCAGTACTTC.

This clone was seen a few times. CDR3 bases: TGTGCCAGCAGTTCCAGGGGGCTCTACAATGAGCAGTTCTTC. The encoded protein is CASSSRGLYNEQFF. The genes are TRBV6-5 and TRBJ2-1; 8 bases map to TRBD1. The CDR3 length is 14 residues. Germline trimming cut 4 bases from V and 3 bases from J; bases unmatched to any gene: 2. CDR1 and CDR2 (germline): MNHEY, SVGAGI.

The gene calls are TRBV5-6 and TRBJ2-2; D is possibly TRBD2 (6 bases). Germline CDR1 SGHDT, CDR2 YYEEEE. Deletions cut 2 bases from V and 5 bases from J, with 13 bases between. CDR3 length: 15 residues. The CDR3, as DNA: TGTGCCAGCAGCTTAATCGGGGGAAGTACCGGGGAGCTGTTTTTT. Its translation: CASSLIGGSTGELFF.

J is TRBJ1-6 and V is TRBV7-9; tentatively, D is TRBD1 (6 bases). V was cut by 5 bases and J by 6 bases, with 14 bases left in between. This CDR3 is built from 15 residues. CDR1 is SEHNR and CDR2 is FQNEAQ in the germline V gene (reference sequence). This CDR3 is CASSPPDSLNSPLHF. CDR3 DNA: TGTGCCAGCAGCCCCCCGGACAGCCTTAATTCACCCCTCCACTTT.

This chain joins TRBV7-3 and TRBJ1-5, with 7 nucleotides matching TRBD1. In germline, CDR1 is SGHTA, CDR2 FQGTGA. The CDR3 contains 14 residues. The J segment lost 5 bases and the V segment lost 6 bases, leaving 7 bases of the junction unmatched. CDR3 nucleotide sequence: TGTGCCAGCAGTCCTACAGGGGAACATCAGCCCCAGCATTTT. It specifies CASSPTGEHQPQHF.

With respect to this clone: Mismatch with germline at one junction end may stem from a read error. This chain connects TRBV5-1 to TRBJ2-2, with D maybe TRBD2 (5 bases). The CDR3 runs 16 residues. Germline CDR1 is SGHRS and CDR2 is YFSETQ. The CDR3 coding sequence is TGTGCCAGCAGCTTTGCTTCTCGGGGTGAGACCGGGGAGCTGTTTTTT. It encodes CASSFASRGETGELFF.

The chain carries TRBV28 and TRBJ1-1; 7 bases are a match to TRBD1. The CDR3 is 14 residues long. The trim removed 6 bases at V and 3 bases at J, leaving 7 bases unmatched. Germline V gives CDR1 MDHEN, CDR2 SYDVKM. The CDR3 DNA reads as TGTGCCAGCAGAACCCAGGGGGGCTACACTGAAGCTTTCTTT. Amino acid sequence: CASRTQGGYTEAFF. Together with reference TRBV28 and TRBJ1-1, the CDR3 gives the full variable domain: DVKVTQSSRYLVKRTGEKVFLECVQDMDHENMFWYRQDPGLGLRLIYFSYDVKMKEKGDIPEGYSVSREKKERFSLILESASTNQTSMYLCASRTQGGYTEAFFGQGTRLTVV.

V and J are TRBV7-9 and TRBJ1-2, with D maybe TRBD1 (5 bases). V gave up 5 bases and J gave up 3 bases, with 22 bases separating them. CDR1 and CDR2 (germline): SEHNR, FQNEAQ (reference sequence). The CDR3 has 17 amino acids. The CDR3 spells CASSPGGTLNSYYGYTF. In DNA form, the CDR3 reads TGTGCCAGCAGCCCTGGCGGGACCTTAAACAGTTACTATGGCTACACCTTC.

The chain is built from TRBV3-1 (or the pseudogene TRBV3-2) and TRBJ1-6, with 7 bases fitting TRBD1. The junction had 6 bases not matched to a gene; V was cut back by 1 base and J by 9 bases. Germline V gene data show CDR1 as LGHDT and CDR2 as YNNKEL (reference sequence). The CDR3 runs to 15 residues. The CDR3 spells CASSQGNTGVSPLHF. In nucleotides, the CDR3 is TGTGCCAGCAGCCAAGGCAACACAGGGGTTTCACCCCTCCACTTT.

The chain is built from TRBV10-2 and TRBJ2-3, with D tentatively TRBD1 (5 bases). Trimming took off 6 bases at V and 2 bases at J, with 15 bases between the two ends. Germline-derived CDR1 and CDR2 are WSHSY and SAAADI. This CDR3 spans 15 amino acids. The CDR3: CASRRSADTTDTQYF. The DNA for the CDR3 is TGCGCCAGCAGACGATCTGCGGACACCACAGATACGCAGTATTTT.

The chain uses TRBV15 and TRBJ2-5, with D possibly TRBD1 on 5 matching bases. The V and J ends lost 0 bases and 5 bases respectively, with 10 bases between them. Germline assignment: CDR1 LNHNV and CDR2 YYDKDF (reference sequence). CDR3 length equals 14 residues. CDR3: CATSRDMGRETQYF. The CDR3, as DNA: TGTGCCACCAGCAGAGATATGGGGCGGGAGACCCAGTACTTC.

Ten or more counts support this clone. The chain links TRBV2 to TRBJ1-2; TRBD1 aligns across 7 bases. The junction had 5 bases not matched to a gene; V was cut back by 5 bases and J by 5 bases. Per the germline V gene, CDR1 is SNHLY and CDR2 is FYNNEI. The CDR3 is 13 residues long. CDR3 region: CASSRDSEYGYTF. The CDR3 region has the DNA TGTGCCAGCAGTCGGGACAGCGAATATGGCTACACCTTC.

V and J are TRBV6-6 and TRBJ1-5; D call uncertain. Per the germline V gene, CDR1 is MNHNY and CDR2 is SVGAGI (reference sequence). The V end lost 4 bases, the J end lost 9 bases, and 10 bases lay between the germline ends. This CDR3 region has 12 residues. The CDR3 sequence: CASSLLGRPQHF. The CDR3 nucleotides read TGTGCCAGCAGTTTGTTGGGCCGGCCCCAGCATTTT.